Sequencing of this TCR beta chain was carried out in a study of graft-versus-host responses after intestinal transplantation (dated by TCRdb to the early 2020s). Regarding the complete study: Recipients received multivisceral, liver-intestinal, or isolated intestinal transplants. Anti-thymocyte globulin induction was given to all recipients, followed by maintenance tacrolimus and steroids for roughly 3 years. Graft-versus-host and host-versus-graft alloreactive T cell clones were tracked in the graft, circulation and bone marrow after intestinal transplantation using bulk TCR-beta CDR3 sequencing. To identify alloreactive clones, pre-transplant mixed lymphocyte reaction products were sequenced and then compared with unstimulated pre-transplant donor and recipient T cells. Of the roughly 24 intestinal transplant recipients enrolled in the cohort, one of whom was a retransplant, a few patients without pretransplant specimens were excluded. A peak of at least 4% donor T cells among recipient peripheral blood mononuclear cells was the definition used for donor T cell macrochimerism. Rather than going through the commercial service, samples from a few later patients were sequenced in-house on an Illumina MiSeq and processed with MiXCR. Broad study findings and their caveats: GvH clones were found in recipient bone marrow, and some of the GvH clones appeared earlier in ileal mucosa or blood, which is consistent with an intestinal mucosal origin. High GvH to HvG T cell clonal ratios were observed in the allografts of patients with donor T cell macrochimerism. Conclusions were limited by the relatively low number and heterogeneity of intestinal transplant patients. Early after transplant, peak levels of circulating GvH clones were found to be associated with declines in HvG clones.

The time point tag for this specimen amounts to: cells obtained before transplantation from donor or recipient. CD3+CD4+ and CD3+CD8+ populations were FACS-sorted from unstimulated pre-transplant donor and recipient cells taken from spleen or lymph nodes. Worth noting for this clone: The clone's antigen remains unknown. No base qualities exist here, and no much larger clone lies one base off it.

Counted from cysteine to phenylalanine, this CDR3 has 14 amino acids. Only the CDR3 region is kept as DNA, spanning 42 bases read in frame from base 1. Based on the germline V gene, the CDR1 and CDR2 sequences are SGHVS and FQNEAQ. V is clipped by 1 base and J by 6 bases, and the sequence between their germline boundaries is 10 bases long. Library method: the immunoSEQ multiplex PCR assay. For most patients, genomic DNA was isolated with the Qiagen DNeasy Blood and Tissue Kit and shipped frozen to Adaptive Biotechnologies for TCR sequencing. Adaptive Biotechnologies carried out high-throughput TCR-beta CDR3 sequencing of genomic DNA for most patients. The paper's data handling went like this. TCR sequencing data were retrieved from Adaptive's ImmunoSEQ software for about 17 patients, whereas a few other patients were processed with MiXCR and VDJtools. To correct CD4 versus CD8 sorting errors, sequences present in both subsets at a frequency ratio below 5:1 were removed. CDR3 nucleotide sequences shared between donor and recipient were removed because their origin could not be assigned. At least 2-fold expansion over unstimulated cells and a minimum CFSE-low frequency of 0.002% (template counts) or 0.001% (read counts) were required for clones to be classified as alloreactive. Clones were considered mappable if detected in sequenced pre-transplant spleen, lymph node, or MLR CFSE-low populations of the donor or recipient. Cumulative frequency of alloreactive clones was calculated as a percentage of all sequences weighted by copy number. The table was pulled from immuneACCESS by TCRdb, which kept in-frame rearrangements only. Such tables lose some clones; where checked, under half of the loss comes from unresolved V genes, and the rest has no known cause. V, J and clone size are those of that table, while D and trimming were read from the DNA. For this sample the table gives approximately 75,000 clones, of which around 96% were detected only once. Jointly, the top ten make up about 0.56% of the sample.

The sequencing here drew on unstimulated CD8+ T cells sorted from spleen or lymph node cells, taken before intestinal transplant. Rearrangement joined TRBV7-8 to TRBJ2-1, with the D gene not clear enough to name. This sequence originates from a human donor who received an intestinal transplant. The DNA sequence is TGTGCCAGCAGCTTAGATGTAGGCGTCAATGAGCAGTTCTTC. It specifies CASSLDVGVNEQFF.